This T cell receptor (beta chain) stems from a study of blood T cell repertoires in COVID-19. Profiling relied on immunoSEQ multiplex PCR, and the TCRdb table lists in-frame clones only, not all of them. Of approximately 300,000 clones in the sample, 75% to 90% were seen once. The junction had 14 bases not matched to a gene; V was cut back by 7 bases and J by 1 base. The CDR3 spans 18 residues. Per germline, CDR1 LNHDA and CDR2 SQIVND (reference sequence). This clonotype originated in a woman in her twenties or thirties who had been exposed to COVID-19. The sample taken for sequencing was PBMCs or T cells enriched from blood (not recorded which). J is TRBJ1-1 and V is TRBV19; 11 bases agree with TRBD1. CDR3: CASKNLSPGQGGNTEAFF. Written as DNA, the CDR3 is TGTGCCAGTAAAAACCTGAGTCCGGGACAGGGGGGGAACACTGAAGCTTTCTTT.